This T cell receptor beta chain came from a study of beta chain features in type 1 diabetes. cDNA synthesis used the whole RNA isolate, giving expressed TCRB sequences. Roughly 3.6 million reads on average were seen across naive, central memory and regulatory T cell samples. The assay was immunoSEQ multiplex PCR, and TCRdb's table has in-frame clones only and misses some. In the table there are 550,000 to 850,000 clones, around 15% of which are singletons. The germline V gene has CDR1 SGHRS and CDR2 YFSETQ. Trimming took 0 bases from V and 2 from J, leaving 6 bases between them. The CDR3 spans 14 residues. Central memory, naive, regulatory and stem cell-like memory CD4+ cells were sorted by CD45RO/CCR7/CD25/CD127/CD95/CD27. Only a few counts were recorded for this clone. The target antigen is unknown. The sample carries other DNA sequences with the same CDR3. Broader study findings: Patients and controls would be equally affected if PCR favored shorter templates. For Type 1 diabetes patients, all four CD4+ subsets carried TCRB CDR3s that were moderately but significantly shorter. Cells expressing TCR highly could be over-represented by cDNA sequencing.

This TCR was recovered from a young man with type 1 diabetes. V usage is TRBV5-1 and J usage is TRBJ1-3; D remains ambiguous. Sequencing was performed on naive CD4+ T cells from blood. The CDR3 region has the DNA TGCGCCAGCAGCTTGGCTGGGGCTGGAAACACCATATATTTT. It encodes CASSLAGAGNTIYF.